This T cell receptor beta chain was observed in a study of shared T cell receptors in the human thymus. This table comes from immunoSEQ multiplex PCR, and its TCRdb copy is limited to in-frame clones, with some not included. The sample shows 720,000 or so clones, approximately 83% of them seen only once. This sample was also put to use in a study of human thymus T cells. This second study says: Corrective surgery for congenital heart defects was being performed on the healthy Finnish infants who were the donors.

This receptor was identified in a girl less than two years old with a congenital heart defect. What was sequenced was thymocytes.

CDR3 amino acids: CASTPIEGTGDVLTF. The CDR3 DNA follows: TGTGCCAGTACCCCAATAGAGGGGACAGGGGACGTCCTGACTTTC. J is TRBJ2-6 and V is TRBV19; 10 bases are a match to TRBD1. CDR3 size: 15 residues. The V segment lost 7 bases and the J segment 11 bases; nucleotides outside the gene matches: 11. Germline values: CDR1 LNHDA, CDR2 SQIVND (reference sequence).